One sample yielded the 16 T cell receptor beta chains listed below, sequenced in a study of T cell responses to AZD1222 COVID-19 vaccine. Only in-frame clones appear in the TCRdb table, and some are missing; sequencing was by immunoSEQ multiplex PCR. The sample shows approximately 89,000 clones, 90% to 95% of them seen only once. The source material was peripheral blood, sampled 28 days after the second AZD1222 dose. These receptor sequences come from an adult who received the AZD1222 COVID-19 vaccine.

CDR3 DNA: TGTGCCAGTCAGGGGGGCAGGGGGACAGCCAAAAACATTCAGTACTTC. It specifies CASQGGRGTAKNIQYF. The chain has TRBV19 and TRBJ2-4; D is perhaps TRBD1 (7 bases). Germline loops: CDR1 LNHDA, CDR2 SQIVND (reference sequence). The CDR3 is made up of 16 amino acids. With 8 bases removed from V and 0 bases from J, the gap between germline ends came to 17 bases.

V is TRBV5-5 and J is TRBJ1-2; tentatively, D is TRBD1 (5 bases). The CDR3 is 15 amino acids. Trimming took 4 bases from V and 0 from J, leaving 13 bases between them. Germline-derived CDR1 and CDR2 are SGHKS and YYEKEE (reference sequence). DNA for the CDR3: TGTGCCAGCAGCCCCTTGGGGGTGGCTAACTATGGCTACACCTTC. Encoded protein: CASSPLGVANYGYTF.

Turning to this clone: One junction end disagrees with the germline gene, perhaps due to a read error. The gene calls are TRBV7-7 and TRBJ1-4; D is undetermined. The CDR3 consists of 14 residues. Germline CDR1 and CDR2: SSHAT and FNYEAQ (reference sequence). CDR3 loop: CASSLHGLGEKLFF. The CDR3 DNA sequence: TGTGCTAGCAGCTTACACGGGTTGGGTGAAAAACTGTTTTTT.

This chain connects TRBV7-6 to TRBJ1-5, with 10 bases that match TRBD1. This CDR3 has 17 residues. V was pared by 1 base and J by 2 bases, with 5 bases of the junction left unmatched. The germline V gene encodes CDR1 SGHVS and CDR2 FNYEAQ. In nucleotides, the CDR3 is TGTGCCAGCAGCTTAGGGTTAGGGACAGGGGGCAATCAGCCCCAGCATTTT. Its translation: CASSLGLGTGGNQPQHF.

This clone occurred once. This rearrangement joins TRBV6-5 to TRBJ2-7, with a tentative D call TRBD1 (5 bases). Trimming took off 4 bases at V and 4 bases at J, with 17 bases between the two ends. This CDR3 is 15 amino acids long. CDR1 is MNHEY, CDR2 SVGAGI, per germline. The CDR3 DNA is TGTGCCAGCAGTTCGACGACACAGGTTCGGTACGAGCAGTACTTC. Protein sequence: CASSSTTQVRYEQYF.

This clone has a single count. The CDR3 is CASREGPFSGNTIYF. The DNA for the CDR3 is TGTGCCAGCAGGGAGGGACCGTTCTCTGGAAACACCATATATTTT. This chain connects TRBV27 to TRBJ1-3, with a possible D match to TRBD1 (5 bases). Germline loops: CDR1 MNHEY, CDR2 SMNVEV (reference sequence). V was trimmed by 6 bases and J by 0 bases, leaving 12 bases between them. This CDR3 contains 15 residues.

The chain uses TRBV7-9 and TRBJ1-1; the match to TRBD1 covers 8 bases. V lost 2 bases and J lost 4; bases outside the gene matches: 6. Per the germline V gene, CDR1 is SEHNR and CDR2 is FQNEAQ (reference sequence). This CDR3 has 15 residues. The CDR3 loop is CASSLQGQVSTEAFF. DNA of the CDR3: TGTGCCAGCAGCTTACAGGGACAGGTATCCACTGAAGCTTTCTTT.

V usage is TRBV2 and J usage is TRBJ1-4, with D possibly being TRBD1 (6 bases). The CDR3 extends over 11 amino acids. V was clipped by 6 bases and J by 11 bases, with 10 bases between them. The germline CDR1 and CDR2 sequences are SNHLY and FYNNEI. DNA of the CDR3: TGTGCCAGCAGCAGAGGGGGGAAACTGTTTTTT. Encoded protein: CASSRGGKLFF.

This clone was seen just once. V is TRBV2 and J is TRBJ2-2; 9 bases are a match to TRBD1. J gave up 1 base and V 6 bases, and 3 bases lay outside the gene matches. This CDR3 has 15 amino acids. CDR1 SNHLY and CDR2 FYNNEI come from the germline V gene. CDR3 sequence reads: CASSVGQGNTGELFF. The DNA of the CDR3 is TGTGCCAGCAGCGTGGGACAGGGGAACACCGGGGAGCTGTTTTTT.

V and J are TRBV7-9 and TRBJ1-4; 8 bases are a match to TRBD1. V shed 5 bases, J shed 8 bases, and the junction held 10 bases outside the gene matches. The germline V gene has CDR1 SEHNR and CDR2 FQNEAQ (reference sequence). CDR3 length: 15 residues. The CDR3 DNA reads as TGTGCCAGCAGCCGGGACAGGACCTTGTGGGAAAAACTGTTTTTT. This codes for CASSRDRTLWEKLFF.

The chain is built from TRBV18 and TRBJ1-1; D not certain. The CDR3 extends over 14 amino acids. Germline assignment: CDR1 KGHSH and CDR2 LQKENI. V was trimmed by 6 bases and J by 1 base, leaving 12 bases between them. CDR3 loop: CASSSQLGNTEAFF. The CDR3 DNA follows: TGTGCCAGCTCCTCCCAGCTGGGGAACACTGAAGCTTTCTTT.

V and J are TRBV30 and TRBJ1-2; D unclear. Germline values: CDR1 GTSNPN, CDR2 SVGIG (reference sequence). Trimming took off 3 bases at V and 5 bases at J, with 13 bases between the two ends. This CDR3 comprises 13 residues. CDR3: CAWRVHGSYGYTF. The CDR3 DNA reads TGTGCCTGGAGGGTACACGGGAGTTATGGCTACACCTTC.

The rearrangement uses TRBV27 and TRBJ2-1, with TRBD2 matching 7 bases. The CDR3 has 15 residues. V shed 5 bases, J shed 9 bases, and the junction held 13 bases outside the gene matches. Germline V CDR1 and CDR2: MNHEY, SMNVEV (reference sequence). This chain's CDR3 is CASSPSPGGGLEQFF. The CDR3 DNA sequence: TGTGCCAGCAGTCCATCTCCGGGGGGTGGGCTTGAGCAGTTCTTC.

This chain uses TRBV10-3 with TRBJ1-4, with no clear D. The CDR3 has 13 residues. Germline-derived CDR1 and CDR2 are ENHRY and SYGVKD. V lost 4 bases and J 3 bases, leaving 6 bases between the germline ends. CDR3 in DNA: TGTGCCATCAGTGGGACCTCTAATGAAAAACTGTTTTTT. Its translation: CAISGTSNEKLFF.

This clone came up once. The same CDR3 also results from other DNA sequences found in this sample. The V call is TRBV9, the J call TRBJ1-1; D call uncertain. The CDR3 consists of 13 residues. Germline CDR1 is SGDLS and CDR2 is YYNGEE. Deletions cut 2 bases from V and 1 base from J, with 6 bases between. The CDR3 loop reads CASSVTANTEAFF. DNA of the CDR3: TGTGCCAGCAGCGTTACAGCGAACACTGAAGCTTTCTTT.

The chain links TRBV6-1 to TRBJ2-3; D is unresolved. From germline, CDR1 is MNHNS and CDR2 SASEGT. V lost 1 base and J 6 bases, leaving 5 bases between the germline ends. The CDR3 runs to 12 residues. CDR3 protein: CASSEVGDTQYF. CDR3 nucleotides: TGTGCCAGCAGTGAAGTGGGGGATACGCAGTATTTT.